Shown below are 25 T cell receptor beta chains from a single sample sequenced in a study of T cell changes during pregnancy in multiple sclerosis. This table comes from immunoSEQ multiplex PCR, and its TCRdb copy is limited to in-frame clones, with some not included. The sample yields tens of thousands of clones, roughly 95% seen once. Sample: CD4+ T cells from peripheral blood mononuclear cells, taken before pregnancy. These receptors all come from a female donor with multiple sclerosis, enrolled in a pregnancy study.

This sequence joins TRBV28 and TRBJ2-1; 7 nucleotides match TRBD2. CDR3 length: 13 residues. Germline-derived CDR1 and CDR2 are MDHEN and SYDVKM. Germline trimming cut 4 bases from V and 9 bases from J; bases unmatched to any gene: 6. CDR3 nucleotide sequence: TGTGCCAGCAGTTCTGGCGGGAGTGGTGAGCAGTTCTTC. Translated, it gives CASSSGGSGEQFF.

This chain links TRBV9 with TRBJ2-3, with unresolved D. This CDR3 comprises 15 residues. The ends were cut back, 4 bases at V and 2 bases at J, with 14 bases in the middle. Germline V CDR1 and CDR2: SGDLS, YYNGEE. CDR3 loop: CASSPAISFTDTQYF. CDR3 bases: TGTGCCAGCAGCCCCGCCATTAGCTTCACAGATACGCAGTATTTT.

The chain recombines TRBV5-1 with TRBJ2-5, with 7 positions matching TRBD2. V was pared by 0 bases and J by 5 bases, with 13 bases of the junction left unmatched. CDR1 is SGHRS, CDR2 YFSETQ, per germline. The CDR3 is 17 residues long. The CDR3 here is CASSLGLRGRFEETQYF. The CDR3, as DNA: TGCGCCAGCAGCTTGGGATTGCGCGGGAGATTTGAGGAGACCCAGTACTTC.

The CDR3 DNA follows: TGTGCCAGCAGCCCGCCGGGACTAGCGGGGGAACCGTACGAGCAGTACTTC. It yields the protein CASSPPGLAGEPYEQYF. The rearrangement uses TRBV5-8 and TRBJ2-7; 14 positions match TRBD2. V was clipped by 4 bases and J by 4 bases; unmatched bases: 10. This CDR3 region has 17 residues. Germline loops: CDR1 SGHTS, CDR2 YDEGEE.

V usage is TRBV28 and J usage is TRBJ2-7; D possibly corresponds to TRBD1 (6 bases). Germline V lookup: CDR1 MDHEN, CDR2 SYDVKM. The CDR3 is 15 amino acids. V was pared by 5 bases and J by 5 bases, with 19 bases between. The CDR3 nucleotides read TGTGCCAGCAGTACCTTCCCGCAGGGGACCAACGAGCAGTACTTC. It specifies CASSTFPQGTNEQYF. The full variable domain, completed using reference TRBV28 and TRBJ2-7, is DVKVTQSSRYLVKRTGEKVFLECVQDMDHENMFWYRQDPGLGLRLIYFSYDVKMKEKGDIPEGYSVSREKKERFSLILESASTNQTSMYLCASSTFPQGTNEQYFGPGTRLTVT.

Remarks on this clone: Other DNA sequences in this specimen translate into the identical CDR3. The CDR3 here is CASSIGQGAYEQYF. The CDR3 bases are TGTGCCAGTAGTATCGGACAGGGGGCCTACGAGCAGTACTTC. This sequence joins TRBV19 and TRBJ2-7; 10 bases map to TRBD1. Germline trimming cut 3 bases from V and 2 bases from J; bases unmatched to any gene: 1. Germline V gene lookup returns CDR1 LNHDA and CDR2 SQIVND (reference sequence). The CDR3 sequence is 14 residues long. Using reference TRBV19 and TRBJ2-7 for the parts outside the CDR3, the full variable domain is DGGITQSPKYLFRKEGQNVTLSCEQNLNHDAMYWYRQDPGQGLRLIYYSQIVNDFQKGDIAEGYSVSREKKESFPLTVTSAQKNPTAFYLCASSIGQGAYEQYFGPGTRLTVT.

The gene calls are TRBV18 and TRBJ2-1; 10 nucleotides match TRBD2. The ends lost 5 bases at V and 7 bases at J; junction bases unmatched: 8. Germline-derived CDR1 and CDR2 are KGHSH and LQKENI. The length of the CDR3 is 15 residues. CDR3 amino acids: CASSTSGTFGNEQFF. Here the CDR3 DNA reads TGTGCCAGCTCAACTAGCGGGACATTTGGGAATGAGCAGTTCTTC. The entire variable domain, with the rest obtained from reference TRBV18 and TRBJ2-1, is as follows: NAGVMQNPRHLVRRRGQEARLRCSPMKGHSHVYWYRQLPEEGLKFMVYLQKENIIDESGMPKERFSAEFPKEGPSILRIQQVVRGDSAAYFCASSTSGTFGNEQFFGPGTRLTVL.

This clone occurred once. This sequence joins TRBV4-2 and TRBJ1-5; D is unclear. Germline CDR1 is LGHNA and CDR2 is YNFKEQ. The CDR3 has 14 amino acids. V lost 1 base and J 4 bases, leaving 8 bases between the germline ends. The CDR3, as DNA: TGTGCCAGCAGCCAAGTAGGACTTAATCAGCCCCAGCATTTT. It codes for CASSQVGLNQPQHF.

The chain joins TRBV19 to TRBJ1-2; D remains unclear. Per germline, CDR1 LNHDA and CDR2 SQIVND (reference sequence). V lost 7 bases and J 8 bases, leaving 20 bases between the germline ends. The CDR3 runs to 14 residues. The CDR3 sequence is CASTSRGQEIGYTF. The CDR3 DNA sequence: TGTGCCAGTACCTCGAGAGGCCAAGAGATAGGCTACACCTTC.

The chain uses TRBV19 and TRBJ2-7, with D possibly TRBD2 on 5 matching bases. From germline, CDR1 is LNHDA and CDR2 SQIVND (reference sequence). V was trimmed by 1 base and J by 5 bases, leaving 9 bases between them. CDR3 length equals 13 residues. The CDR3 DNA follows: TGTGCCAGTAGTATAGGAATCGGGGACGAGCAGTACTTC. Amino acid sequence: CASSIGIGDEQYF.

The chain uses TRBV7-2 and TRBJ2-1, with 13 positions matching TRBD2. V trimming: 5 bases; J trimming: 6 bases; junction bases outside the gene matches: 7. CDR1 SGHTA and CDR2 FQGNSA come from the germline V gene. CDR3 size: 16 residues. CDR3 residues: CASSRTSGGRTNEQFF. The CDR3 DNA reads TGTGCCAGCAGCCGGACTAGCGGGGGACGAACCAATGAGCAGTTCTTC. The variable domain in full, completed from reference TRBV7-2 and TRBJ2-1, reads GAGVSQSPSNKVTEKGKDVELRCDPISGHTALYWYRQSLGQGLEFLIYFQGNSAPDKSGLPSDRFSAERTGGSVSTLTIQRTQQEDSAVYLCASSRTSGGRTNEQFFGPGTRLTVL.

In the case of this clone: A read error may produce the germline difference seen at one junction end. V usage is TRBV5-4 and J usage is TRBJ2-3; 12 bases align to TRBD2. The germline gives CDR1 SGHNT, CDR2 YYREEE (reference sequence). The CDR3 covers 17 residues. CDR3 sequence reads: CASTLGGRTSGANTQYF. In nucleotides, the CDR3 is TGTGCCAGCACCTTGGGAGGGAGGACTAGCGGGGCCAATACGCAGTATTTT.

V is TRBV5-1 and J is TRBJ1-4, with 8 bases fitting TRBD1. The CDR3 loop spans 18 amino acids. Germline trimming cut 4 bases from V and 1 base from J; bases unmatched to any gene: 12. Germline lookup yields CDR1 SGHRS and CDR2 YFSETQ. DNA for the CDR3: TGCGCCAGCAGCCAGAGAAGCAGGGGGCGCGTAACTAATGAAAAACTGTTTTTT. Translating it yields CASSQRSRGRVTNEKLFF.

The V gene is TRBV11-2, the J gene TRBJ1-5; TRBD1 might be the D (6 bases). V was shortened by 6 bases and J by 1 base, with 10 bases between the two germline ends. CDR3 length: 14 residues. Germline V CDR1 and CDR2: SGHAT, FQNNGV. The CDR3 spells CASSLQGSNQPQHF. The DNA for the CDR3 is TGTGCCAGCAGTCTCCAGGGGAGCAATCAGCCCCAGCATTTT.

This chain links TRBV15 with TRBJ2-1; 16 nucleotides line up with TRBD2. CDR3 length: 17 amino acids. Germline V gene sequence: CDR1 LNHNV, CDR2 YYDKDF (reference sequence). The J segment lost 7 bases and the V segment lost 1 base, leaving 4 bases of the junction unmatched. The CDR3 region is CATSRVKGLAGGNEQFF. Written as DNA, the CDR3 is TGTGCCACCAGCAGAGTAAAGGGACTAGCGGGAGGGAATGAGCAGTTCTTC.

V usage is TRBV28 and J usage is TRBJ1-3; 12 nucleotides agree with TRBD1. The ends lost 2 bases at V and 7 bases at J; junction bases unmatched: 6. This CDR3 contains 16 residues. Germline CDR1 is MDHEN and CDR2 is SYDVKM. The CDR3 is CASSLGTGGARNTIYF. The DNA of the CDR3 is TGTGCCAGCAGTTTAGGGACAGGGGGCGCGCGGAACACCATATATTTT.

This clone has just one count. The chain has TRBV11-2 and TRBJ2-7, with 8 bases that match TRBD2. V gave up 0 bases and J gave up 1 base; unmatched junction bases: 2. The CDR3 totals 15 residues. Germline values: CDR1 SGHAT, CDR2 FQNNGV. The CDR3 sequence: CASSLELAASYEQYF. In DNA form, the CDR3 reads TGTGCCAGCAGCTTAGAACTAGCGGCGTCCTACGAGCAGTACTTC.

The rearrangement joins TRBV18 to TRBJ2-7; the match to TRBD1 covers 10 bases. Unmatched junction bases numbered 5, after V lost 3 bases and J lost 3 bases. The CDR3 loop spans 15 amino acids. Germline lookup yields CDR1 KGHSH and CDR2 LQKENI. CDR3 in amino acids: CASSPQTGGGYEQYF. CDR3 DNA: TGTGCCAGCTCACCTCAGACAGGGGGCGGCTACGAGCAGTACTTC.

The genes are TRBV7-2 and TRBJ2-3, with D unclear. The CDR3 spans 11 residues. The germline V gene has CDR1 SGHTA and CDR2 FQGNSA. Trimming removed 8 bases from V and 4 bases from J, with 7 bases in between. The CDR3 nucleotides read TGTGCCAGCCGTAGTGCAGATACGCAGTATTTT. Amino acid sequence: CASRSADTQYF.

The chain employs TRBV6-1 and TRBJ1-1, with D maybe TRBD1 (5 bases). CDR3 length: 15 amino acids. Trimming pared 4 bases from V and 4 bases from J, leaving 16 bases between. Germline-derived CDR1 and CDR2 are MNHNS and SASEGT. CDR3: CASSARPGGGTEAFF. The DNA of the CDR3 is TGTGCCAGCAGTGCAAGACCCGGGGGGGGCACTGAAGCTTTCTTT.

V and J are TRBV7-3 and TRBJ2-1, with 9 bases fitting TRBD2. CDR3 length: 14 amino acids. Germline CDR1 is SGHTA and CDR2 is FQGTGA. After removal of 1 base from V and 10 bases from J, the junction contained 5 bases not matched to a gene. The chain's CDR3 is CASSLMGLADEQFF. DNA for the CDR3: TGTGCCAGCAGCTTAATGGGACTAGCAGACGAGCAGTTCTTC.

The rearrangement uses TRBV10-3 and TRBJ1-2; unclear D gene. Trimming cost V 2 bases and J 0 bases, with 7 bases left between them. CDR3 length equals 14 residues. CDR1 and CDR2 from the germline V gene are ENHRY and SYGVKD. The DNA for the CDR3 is TGTGCCATCAGTGAGCGACAACCTAACTATGGCTACACCTTC. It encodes CAISERQPNYGYTF.

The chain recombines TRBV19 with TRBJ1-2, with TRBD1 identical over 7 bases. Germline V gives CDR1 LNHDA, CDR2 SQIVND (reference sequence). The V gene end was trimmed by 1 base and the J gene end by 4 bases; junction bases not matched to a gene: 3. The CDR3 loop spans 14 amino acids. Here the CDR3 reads CASSIVSGGYGYTF. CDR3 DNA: TGTGCCAGTAGTATAGTTTCAGGGGGCTATGGCTACACCTTC. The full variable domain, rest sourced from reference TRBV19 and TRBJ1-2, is DGGITQSPKYLFRKEGQNVTLSCEQNLNHDAMYWYRQDPGQGLRLIYYSQIVNDFQKGDIAEGYSVSREKKESFPLTVTSAQKNPTAFYLCASSIVSGGYGYTFGSGTRLTVV.

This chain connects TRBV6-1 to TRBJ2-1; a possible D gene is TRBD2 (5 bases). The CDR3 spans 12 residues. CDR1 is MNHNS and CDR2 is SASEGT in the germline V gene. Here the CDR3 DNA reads TGTGCAGCGAGGGCCTTAAACAATGAGCAGTTCTTC. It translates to CAARALNNEQFF.

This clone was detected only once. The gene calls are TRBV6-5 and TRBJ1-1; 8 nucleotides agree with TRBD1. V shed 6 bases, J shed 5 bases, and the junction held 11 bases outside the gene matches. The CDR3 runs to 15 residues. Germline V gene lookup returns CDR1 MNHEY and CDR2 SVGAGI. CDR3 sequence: CASSLTRQGRTEAFF. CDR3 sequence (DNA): TGTGCCAGCAGCCTTACTCGACAGGGGAGAACTGAAGCTTTCTTT.